These 23 T cell receptor beta chains were sequenced from one sample in a study of CD8 T cells in ankylosing spondylitis. Findings of the study overall: Characteristic, it appeared, of ankylosing spondylitis blood was a TCR beta motif of about eight highly homologous variants.

No cognate antigen is known for these TCRs. TCRdb passed the 5' RACE reads through MiXCR, listing each CDR3 protein once. The sample yields 300,000 to 400,000 distinct CDR3 sequences, about 22% seen once. The specimen was blood, either unsorted or a sorted T cell fraction (not recorded which). The receptor set was obtained from a male donor with ankylosing spondylitis.

J is TRBJ2-1 and V is TRBV29-1; perhaps D is TRBD1 or TRBD2 (5 bases each). Trimming stripped 6 bases from V and 8 bases from J, with 17 bases between. This CDR3 region has 13 residues. Germline-derived CDR1 and CDR2 are SQVTM and ANQGSEA. The CDR3 bases are TGCAGCGTCGGTGGGACCGTCAGGGATGAGCAGTTCTTC. Its protein is CSVGGTVRDEQFF.

This clonotype is a singleton in its sample. The genes are TRBV20-1 and TRBJ2-3, with D possibly TRBD1 on 6 matching bases. The CDR3 covers 14 residues. Germline CDR1 DFQATT, CDR2 SNEGSKA (reference sequence). V lost 2 bases and J 0 bases, leaving 9 bases between the germline ends. The CDR3 here is CSARSTGSTDTQYF. The CDR3 bases are TGCAGTGCTAGATCGACAGGAAGCACAGATACGCAGTATTTT.

The chain uses TRBV27 and TRBJ1-4, with D possibly matching TRBD1 (5 bases). CDR3 length: 13 residues. V was trimmed by 8 bases and J by 1 base, leaving 8 bases between them. CDR1 is MNHEY, CDR2 SMNVEV, per germline (reference sequence). CDR3 sequence reads: CASAGRTNEKLFF. Written as DNA, the CDR3 is TGTGCCAGCGCAGGGAGAACTAATGAAAAACTGTTTTTT.

This clonotype turned up a few times. The chain couples TRBV10-3 to TRBJ2-7; 8 bases fit TRBD2. The CDR3 sequence is 15 residues long. Germline CDR1 reads ENHRY; CDR2 reads SYGVKD. V lost 6 bases to trimming and J lost 2 bases; unmatched junction nucleotides: 9. The CDR3 sequence: CAISAGLADTYEQYF. The CDR3 DNA follows: TGTGCCATCAGCGCCGGACTAGCCGACACCTACGAGCAGTACTTC.

This clonotype was counted only a few times. The V and J genes are TRBV7-2 and TRBJ1-2; D unclear. The CDR3 runs 14 residues. The V end lost 6 bases, the J end lost 5 bases, and 16 bases lay between the germline ends. In germline, CDR1 is SGHTA, CDR2 FQGNSA. CDR3 coding DNA: TGTGCCAGCAGACCACCGGGCCGTGCATATGGCTACACCTTC. This sequence encodes CASRPPGRAYGYTF.

This clonotype was detected only a few times. The V gene is TRBV29-1, the J gene TRBJ1-1; D is ambiguous. The CDR3 covers 14 residues. Germline V gene sequence: CDR1 SQVTM, CDR2 ANQGSEA. V was pared by 7 bases and J by 1 base, with 16 bases between. CDR3 loop: CSAFPGKANTEAFF. CDR3 bases: TGCAGCGCCTTCCCTGGGAAGGCGAACACTGAAGCTTTCTTT. Based on the CDR3 plus reference TRBV29-1 and TRBJ1-1, the full variable domain is SAVISQKPSRDICQRGTSLTIQCQVDSQVTMMFWYRQQPGQSLTLIATANQGSEATYESGFVIDKFPISRPNLTFSTLTVSNMSPEDSSIYLCSAFPGKANTEAFFGQGTRLTVV.

In this sample, this clonotype turned up a few times. The chain employs TRBV24-1 and TRBJ2-1, with TRBD1 as a possible D gene (6 bases). Germline lookup yields CDR1 KGHDR and CDR2 SFDVKD. Trimming pared 1 base from V and 9 bases from J, leaving 15 bases between. This CDR3 has 15 residues. The CDR3 spells CATSDLRARGGEQFF. The DNA of the CDR3 is TGTGCCACCAGTGATTTAAGGGCCCGAGGGGGTGAGCAGTTCTTC.

This clonotype was counted only a few times. A read error may account for a junction end that differs from germline. The chain recombines TRBV4-1 with TRBJ2-5; D is ambiguous. Looked up from germline, CDR1 is MGHRA and CDR2 is YSYEKL. The CDR3 runs 15 residues. This CDR3 is CASRQAYVGGETQYF. The CDR3 DNA sequence: TGCGCCAGCAGGCAAGCTTACGTCGGTGGAGAGACCCAGTACTTC.

V gene TRBV13 combines with J gene TRBJ1-6, with D possibly being TRBD1 (6 bases). V gave up 7 bases and J gave up 7 bases, with 14 bases separating them. The germline V gene has CDR1 PRHDT and CDR2 FYEKMQ (reference sequence). This CDR3 has 14 residues. CDR3 nucleotide sequence: TGTGCCAGCACCCACCGGGGGGCGAATTCACCCCTCCACTTT. It encodes CASTHRGANSPLHF.

This clonotype was counted between two and nine times. The chain has TRBV4-1 and TRBJ1-2; possibly TRBD1 for D (6 bases). Looked up from germline, CDR1 is MGHRA and CDR2 is YSYEKL. V dropped 0 bases and J dropped 4 bases, with 18 bases sitting between them. The CDR3 totals 17 residues. The CDR3 DNA reads TGCGCCAGCAGCCAAGAAAGGGGAACGTGGGGGGCCTATGGCTACACCTTC. Translating gives CASSQERGTWGAYGYTF.

This clonotype was counted a few times. This chain links TRBV15 with TRBJ1-1; D not certain. Germline values: CDR1 LNHNV, CDR2 YYDKDF (reference sequence). V lost 0 bases to trimming and J lost 8 bases, with 13 bases between them. This CDR3 has 14 residues. CDR3 loop: CATSRDRAPREAFF. In DNA form, the CDR3 reads TGTGCCACCAGCAGAGATCGGGCCCCCCGGGAAGCTTTCTTT.

The chain couples TRBV6-1 to TRBJ2-7, with D possibly being TRBD1 (6 bases). This CDR3 comprises 15 residues. From germline, CDR1 is MNHNS and CDR2 SASEGT. V was shortened by 6 bases and J by 7 bases, with 22 bases between the two germline ends. The CDR3 sequence: CASSPDLWAQGEQYF. CDR3 in DNA: TGTGCCAGCAGCCCGGACCTGTGGGCCCAGGGGGAGCAGTACTTC.

The V gene is TRBV20-1, the J gene TRBJ2-2; 8 bases are shared with TRBD1. The germline V gene has CDR1 DFQATT and CDR2 SNEGSKA (reference sequence). V gave up 0 bases and J gave up 5 bases; unmatched junction bases: 2. This CDR3 spans 14 amino acids. CDR3 amino acids: CSARETGVTGELFF. CDR3 sequence (DNA): TGCAGTGCTAGAGAGACAGGGGTAACCGGGGAGCTGTTTTTT.

J is TRBJ2-2 and V is TRBV10-3; 7 nucleotides match TRBD1. The CDR3 covers 15 residues. V trimming: 4 bases; J trimming: 6 bases; junction bases outside the gene matches: 8. The V gene's germline CDR1 is ENHRY and CDR2 SYGVKD. The chain's CDR3 is CAISGKDRDAGELFF. CDR3 DNA: TGTGCCATCAGTGGGAAAGACAGGGACGCCGGGGAGCTGTTTTTT.

This clonotype has just a few counts. The chain employs TRBV7-8 and TRBJ2-1; D is ambiguous. V was pared by 4 bases and J by 1 base, with 11 bases between. Germline CDR1 reads SGHVS; CDR2 reads FQNEAQ. CDR3 size: 15 residues. The CDR3 DNA reads TGTGCCAGCAGCTATTTACGGCGGTCCTACAATGAGCAGTTCTTC. Translation gives CASSYLRRSYNEQFF.

This clonotype was seen more than once but under ten times. The V call is TRBV7-3, the J call TRBJ2-7; 10 bases agree with TRBD2. J was trimmed by 2 bases and V by 5 bases; bases with no gene match: 6. The CDR3 is 15 residues long. The V gene's germline CDR1 is SGHTA and CDR2 FQGTGA. The CDR3 is CASSPQSGRAYEQYF. The CDR3 bases are TGTGCCAGCAGCCCTCAAAGCGGGAGGGCCTACGAGCAGTACTTC.

The V call is TRBV7-9, the J call TRBJ2-3; D tentatively reads TRBD1 or TRBD2 (5 bases each). The V and J ends lost 5 bases and 0 bases respectively, with 12 bases between them. The germline V gene has CDR1 SEHNR and CDR2 FQNEAQ (reference sequence). This CDR3 region has 15 residues. CDR3 bases: TGTGCCAGCAGCCCCGGGACGTATAGCACAGATACGCAGTATTTT. Translated: CASSPGTYSTDTQYF.

The table lists this clonotype with a few counts. The chain is built from TRBV7-9 and TRBJ2-3; D assignment may be TRBD1 or TRBD2 (5 bases each). V gave up 6 bases and J gave up 2 bases, with 18 bases separating them. Germline CDR1 reads SEHNR; CDR2 reads FQNEAQ (reference sequence). This CDR3 region has 16 residues. For the CDR3, the DNA is TGTGCCAGCAGAAACCGGGACGGCTTCAACACAGATACGCAGTATTTT. It encodes CASRNRDGFNTDTQYF. The full variable domain, rest sourced from reference TRBV7-9 and TRBJ2-3, is DTGVSQNPRHKITKRGQNVTFRCDPISEHNRLYWYRQTLGQGPEFLTYFQNEAQLEKSRLLSDRFSAERPKGSFSTLEIQRTEQGDSAMYLCASRNRDGFNTDTQYFGPGTRLTVL.

This clonotype was seen a few times. The V gene is TRBV11-3, the J gene TRBJ1-1; no definite D call. Germline V gives CDR1 SGHNT, CDR2 YENEEA. The CDR3 runs 16 residues. Trimming took 0 bases from V and 2 from J, leaving 13 bases between them. The DNA for the CDR3 is TGTGCCAGCAGCTTAGAGCGTCTCGGAATTAACACTGAAGCTTTCTTT. Translating it yields CASSLERLGINTEAFF. Complete variable domain (other parts from reference TRBV11-3 and TRBJ1-1): EAGVVQSPRYKIIEKKQPVAFWCNPISGHNTLYWYLQNLGQGPELLIRYENEEAVDDSQLPKDRFSAERLKGVDSTLKIQPAELGDSAVYLCASSLERLGINTEAFFGQGTRLTVV.

This clonotype was counted only a few times. V gene TRBV3-1 combines with J gene TRBJ2-1; 8 bases agree with TRBD2. In germline, CDR1 is LGHDT, CDR2 YNNKEL (reference sequence). This CDR3 region has 12 residues. J gave up 12 bases and V 3 bases, and 4 bases lay outside the gene matches. The CDR3 loop reads CASSQGLGRQFF. The CDR3 DNA reads as TGTGCCAGCAGCCAGGGACTAGGCAGGCAGTTCTTC.

The chain recombines TRBV4-2 with TRBJ1-4; no clear D. Trimming shortened V by 1 base and J by 0 bases, and 15 bases separated the two germline ends. The CDR3 has 18 amino acids. Germline CDR1 is LGHNA and CDR2 is YNFKEQ. Here the CDR3 reads CASSQGLDIYATNEKLFF. Here the CDR3 DNA reads TGTGCCAGCAGCCAAGGCCTAGACATCTATGCAACTAATGAAAAACTGTTTTTT.

This clonotype was observed a handful of times. This chain connects TRBV5-6 to TRBJ2-1, with TRBD2 matching 9 bases. The CDR3 is 15 residues long. The germline V gene has CDR1 SGHDT and CDR2 YYEEEE. The V and J ends lost 4 bases and 4 bases, in that order; junction bases with no gene match: 6. Written as DNA, the CDR3 is TGTGCCAGCAGCCATAGCGGGAGTCGGTACAATGAGCAGTTCTTC. As protein: CASSHSGSRYNEQFF. The whole variable domain, filled in from reference TRBV5-6 and TRBJ2-1, reads DAGVTQSPTHLIKTRGQQVTLRCSPKSGHDTVSWYQQALGQGPQFIFQYYEEEERQRGNFPDRFSGHQFPNYSSELNVNALLLGDSALYLCASSHSGSRYNEQFFGPGTRLTVL.

This rearrangement joins TRBV19 to TRBJ2-2; D is possibly TRBD1 or TRBD2 (5 bases each). Trimming removed 5 bases from V and 3 bases from J, with 16 bases in between. CDR3 length: 16 residues. Germline V gene sequence: CDR1 LNHDA, CDR2 SQIVND (reference sequence). In DNA form, the CDR3 reads TGTGCCAGTAGTCCCGGGACCTTAATCTACACCGGGGAGCTGTTTTTT. It codes for CASSPGTLIYTGELFF.